This T cell receptor beta chain comes out of a study of post-analysis software for immune sequencing data. Study-level information: Both relapsing-remitting and secondary progressive multiple sclerosis featured among the disease courses, as did progressive-relapsing multiple sclerosis.

The V end lost 3 bases, the J end lost 8 bases, and 10 bases lay between the germline ends. Germline assignment: CDR1 DFQATT and CDR2 SNEGSKA (reference sequence). The CDR3 extends over 11 amino acids. The authors incorporated unique molecular identifiers into the TCR beta cDNA libraries. Input amounts of roughly 0.85 to 11 million T cells were used. These gave roughly 0.5 million cDNA molecules, so each molecule approximated one T cell. Each CDR3 protein is one row after TCRdb ran MiXCR on the PCR reads. The sample carries about 800,000 distinct CDR3 sequences, 25% to 30% recorded once. This clonotype was seen a few times. Its antigen is not known. Findings and limits, study-wide: By F measure, strong co-clustering occurred among samples prepared in the same batch. Normalized Chao1 diversity in multiple sclerosis patients fell significantly below that of controls. Several TRBV segments (TRBV5-6, TRBV5-1 and TRBV20-1 among them) occurred more frequently in patients than in controls.

Input material: blood. This sequence joins TRBV20-1 and TRBJ1-2; weak D call: TRBD1 (6 bases). This sequence originates from a girl aged 10 to 17 with multiple sclerosis. CDR3 coding DNA: TGCAGTGCTAGGGGGGCTTGGGGCTACACCTTC. Residues: CSARGAWGYTF.